This is a list of T cell receptor beta chains from one sample in a study of blood T cell repertoires in COVID-19. Clones were sequenced by immunoSEQ multiplex PCR, and TCRdb holds only the in-frame ones, with some missing. The data contain some 320,000 clones, more than 90% of them singletons. The sample was PBMCs or T cells enriched from blood (not recorded which). Every receptor here comes from a man between 60 and 75 years old who had recovered from COVID-19. Each CDR3 is given with its conserved first and last residue. A D gene is named only where the DNA matches it firmly. Clone size is shown for a subset of rows, as once, few, many or a class of expanded clone.

d_call j_call v_call clone_size cdr3_nt cdr3_aa
- TRBJ1-1 TRBV18 - TGTGCCAGCTCACCACGGACACAAATGAACACTGAAGCTTTCTTT CASSPRTQMNTEAFF
TRBD1 TRBJ1-2 TRBV4-1 - TGCGCCAGCAGCCAAACCACTTCAAGGACAGGGGTATACGGCTACACCTTC CASSQTTSRTGVYGYTF
- TRBJ2-1 TRBV4-1 - TGCGCCAGCAGCCAAGGTGTTAGCGAGAGCTCCTACAATGAGCAGTTCTTC CASSQGVSESSYNEQFF
TRBD2 TRBJ2-3 TRBV29-1 - TGCAGCGCCGGGACTAGCGGCCGGTGGGATACGCAGTATTTT CSAGTSGRWDTQYF
TRBD2 TRBJ2-1 TRBV6-5 once TGTGCCAGCGGACCGGAGACTAGCAGTCACAATGAGCAGTTCTTC CASGPETSSHNEQFF
TRBD1 TRBJ2-7 TRBV7-6 - TGTGCCAGCAGCTTAGAGAGCCGAAGGACAGGGCGAGACTACGAGCAGTACTTC CASSLESRRTGRDYEQYF
TRBD1 TRBJ1-6 TRBV28 - TGTGCCAGCAGCCTAGGGACAGGGGGCAGGAATTCACCCCTCCACTTT CASSLGTGGRNSPLHF
- TRBJ1-6 TRBV9 once TGTGCCACAGCGGCCAGTCAGAATTCACCCCTCCACTTT CATAASQNSPLHF
- TRBJ2-3 TRBV5-1 - TGCGCCAGCAGCTTGGAGACACCCGCAGATACGCAGTATTTT CASSLETPADTQYF
TRBD2 TRBJ2-1 TRBV11-3 - TGTGCCAGCAGCTTAGGCTATACTAGCGGGAGTTACAATGAGCAGTTCTTC CASSLGYTSGSYNEQFF
- TRBJ1-1 TRBV18 - TGTGCCAGCTCACCAGTTGCCACGGTCACTGAAGCTTTCTTT CASSPVATVTEAFF
TRBD1 TRBJ2-5 TRBV5-6 - TGTGCCAGCAGCTTGGCCCCCGGGACAGGGGGCTTGGGCGAAGAGACCCAGTACTTC CASSLAPGTGGLGEETQYF
- TRBJ1-5 TRBV3-1/TRBV3-2 - TGTGCCAGCAGCCAAGTAAATAGCAATCAGCCCCAGCATTTT CASSQVNSNQPQHF
- TRBJ2-1 TRBV7-9 - TGTGCCAGCAGCTTACGCAATGAGCAGTTCTTC CASSLRNEQFF
TRBD1 TRBJ1-6 TRBV19 few TGTGCCAGTTCCGGGACAGCTTCTAATTCACCCCTCCACTTT CASSGTASNSPLHF
TRBD2 TRBJ2-4 TRBV7-2 - TGTGCCAGCAGCTCCTCCTTGGGGGGGACCAAAAACATTCAGTACTTC CASSSSLGGTKNIQYF
- TRBJ1-1 TRBV4-3 once TGCGCCAGCAGCCAAGATTCAACAGGAGACACTGAAGCTTTCTTT CASSQDSTGDTEAFF
- TRBJ1-3 TRBV18 - TGTGCCAGCTCCCCGGGCTCTGGAAACACCATATATTTT CASSPGSGNTIYF
TRBD1 TRBJ1-5 TRBV6-5 - TGTGCCAGCTTCTCAGACAGGGGGCTCAATCAGCCCCAGCATTTT CASFSDRGLNQPQHF
TRBD1 TRBJ1-2 TRBV5-1 - TGCGCCAGCAGCCCGGGGACAGGTTCTTTCTATGGCTACACCTTC CASSPGTGSFYGYTF
TRBD2 TRBJ2-2 TRBV3-1/TRBV3-2 - TGTGCCAGCAGCCAAGTGGGCCTAGCGGGAGGGACGACCGGGGAGCTGTTTTTT CASSQVGLAGGTTGELFF
TRBD1 TRBJ1-2 TRBV4-1 once TGCGCCAGCAGCCGAATACTAGGGACAGACGGCTATGGCTACACCTTC CASSRILGTDGYGYTF
TRBD1 TRBJ1-2 TRBV19 - TGTGCCAGTGCGCCGGGACAGGGACTCTATGGCTACACCTTC CASAPGQGLYGYTF
- TRBJ2-1 TRBV7-9 - TGTGCTTGGGAGGAGAATGAGCAGTTCTTC CAWEENEQFF
- TRBJ2-5 TRBV15 - TGTGCCACCACCCGGGGGTTCAACCAAGAGACCCAGTACTTC CATTRGFNQETQYF
TRBD1 TRBJ1-4 TRBV3-1/TRBV3-2 - TGTGCCAGCAGAAAACAGGGGGCAGAACAAAAACTGTTTTTT CASRKQGAEQKLFF
TRBD1 TRBJ1-6 TRBV19 - TGTGCCAGTAGTATAGAACAGGGGAATTCACCCCTCCACTTT CASSIEQGNSPLHF
- TRBJ2-3 TRBV6-5 - TGTGCCAGCAGCCAGACAGGATACACAGATACGCAGTATTTT CASSQTGYTDTQYF
- TRBJ2-5 TRBV7-9 few TGTGCCAGCAGCTTACCCGTCGAGACCCAGTACTTC CASSLPVETQYF
TRBD1 TRBJ2-7 TRBV5-4 - TGTGCCAGCAGCAAACAGGGGCCGATCTCCTACGAGCAGTACTTC CASSKQGPISYEQYF
TRBD2 TRBJ2-1 TRBV7-2 - TGTGCCAGCAGCTTAGTCCCAGGCGGAAGCGGGAGTAACAATGAGCAGTTCTTC CASSLVPGGSGSNNEQFF
TRBD1 TRBJ2-1 TRBV5-5 - TGTGCCAGCAGCTCGTACAGGGGGCCCTCCTACAATGAGCAGTTCTTC CASSSYRGPSYNEQFF
- TRBJ1-1 TRBV28 - TGTGCCAGCAGTTTACATGGACAGATCTTGACTGAAGCTTTCTTT CASSLHGQILTEAFF
- TRBJ2-7 TRBV27 - TGTGCCAGCAGTCCCCGACCGGGTTCCTACGAGCAGTACTTC CASSPRPGSYEQYF
- TRBJ2-3 TRBV24-1 - TGTGCCACCAGTGATGCTTCTCAGGGTTGGGATACGCAGTATTTT CATSDASQGWDTQYF
- TRBJ2-5 TRBV11-3 - TGTGCCAGCAGCGGACCCACGGGAAAAGAGACCCAGTACTTC CASSGPTGKETQYF
TRBD1 TRBJ2-1 TRBV2 - TGTGCCAGCAGTGAATTCGGCGGGACAGGGGTCTGGTATGAGCAGTTCTTC CASSEFGGTGVWYEQFF
- TRBJ1-1 TRBV30 - TGTGCCTGGAGTACGACAGGGAACACTGAAGCTTTCTTT CAWSTTGNTEAFF
TRBD2 TRBJ2-1 TRBV7-2 - TGTGCCAGCAGCTTATTTGGCGGGAGGGGGGATGAGCAGTTCTTC CASSLFGGRGDEQFF
TRBD2 TRBJ2-1 TRBV5-1 - TGCGCCAGCAGTCCCGGGACTAGCAGTTACAATGAGCAGTTCTTC CASSPGTSSYNEQFF
- TRBJ1-1 TRBV18 - TGTGCCAGCTCACTACAGTCCGCAGCGAACACTGAAGCTTTCTTT CASSLQSAANTEAFF
TRBD2 TRBJ2-7 TRBV29-1 - TGCAGCGTTGACCTAGCGGGAGCTTTCGAGCAGTACTTC CSVDLAGAFEQYF
TRBD2 TRBJ2-3 TRBV5-4 - TGTGCCAGCAGTTCGGGACTAGCGGGCACAGATACGCAGTATTTT CASSSGLAGTDTQYF
- TRBJ1-1 TRBV18 - TGTGCCAGCTCACCGGGGGGAAGGATGAACACTGAAGCTTTCTTT CASSPGGRMNTEAFF
TRBD1 TRBJ1-1 TRBV7-8 - TGTGCCAGCAGCTTAGCTGGACAGGGTCGGTCTTTCTTT CASSLAGQGRSFF
- TRBJ2-7 TRBV7-2 - TGTGCCAGCAGCTTGACCGGGGGTTCCCGCGAGCAGTACTTC CASSLTGGSREQYF
- TRBJ2-3 TRBV6-5 once TGTGCCAGCAGTTCACGACTAGACAACACAGATACGCAGTATTTT CASSSRLDNTDTQYF
TRBD2 TRBJ2-3 TRBV5-1 - TGCGCCAGCAGCTTGGGGGCACTAGCGGGAGATTGGACAGATACGCAGTATTTT CASSLGALAGDWTDTQYF
- TRBJ2-2 TRBV27 - TGTGCCAGCAGTTTACGTCGACAACCGGGGGAGCTGTTTTTT CASSLRRQPGELFF
- TRBJ1-5 TRBV12-5 - TGTGCTAGTGGTATAGCCCAGCCCCAGCATTTT CASGIAQPQHF
- TRBJ1-2 TRBV12-3/TRBV12-4 - TGTGCCAGCAGTTTATCCATCTATGGCTACACCTTC CASSLSIYGYTF
- TRBJ1-5 TRBV7-9 few TGTGCCAGCAGCCCCGGGGGGTACAATCAGCCCCAGCATTTT CASSPGGYNQPQHF
TRBD1 TRBJ1-1 TRBV28 once TGTGCCAGCAGTTCTACAGGGGGCACTGAAGCTTTCTTT CASSSTGGTEAFF
- TRBJ1-5 TRBV18 - TGTGCCAGCTCACCCCTCCACAGGTGGGATCAGCCCCAGCATTTT CASSPLHRWDQPQHF
- TRBJ2-5 TRBV5-1 - TGCGCCAGCAGCTTGGCTCGGGAGACCCAGTACTTC CASSLARETQYF
TRBD2 TRBJ2-3 TRBV4-1 - TGCGCCAGCAGCGCTGGACTAGCGGGAGCGATAGATACGCAGTATTTT CASSAGLAGAIDTQYF
TRBD1 TRBJ1-2 TRBV5-1 - TGCGCCAGCAGCCTTCCCCCAGGGGGCGGCTACACCTTC CASSLPPGGGYTF
TRBD2 TRBJ2-7 TRBV11-3 - TGTGCTACGGAGTCTCGGAAGCGGGGGGGAGGTTGTCCCTACGAGCAGTACTTC CATESRKRGGGCPYEQYF
- TRBJ2-2 TRBV6-4 - TGTGCCAGCAGTGCACAGGGCACCGGGGAGCTGTTTTTT CASSAQGTGELFF